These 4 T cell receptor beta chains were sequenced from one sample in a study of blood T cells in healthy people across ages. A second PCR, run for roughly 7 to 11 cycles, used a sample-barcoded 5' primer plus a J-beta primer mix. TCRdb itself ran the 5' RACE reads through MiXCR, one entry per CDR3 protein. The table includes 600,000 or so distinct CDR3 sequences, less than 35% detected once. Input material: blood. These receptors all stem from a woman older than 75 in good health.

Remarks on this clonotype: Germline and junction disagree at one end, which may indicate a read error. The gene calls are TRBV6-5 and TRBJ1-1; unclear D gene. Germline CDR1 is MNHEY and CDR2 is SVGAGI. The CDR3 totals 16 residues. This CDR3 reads CASSPQRVLSSTETFF. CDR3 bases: TGTGCCAGCAGTCCCCAGAGGGTCTTGTCGTCCACTGAAACTTTCTTT.

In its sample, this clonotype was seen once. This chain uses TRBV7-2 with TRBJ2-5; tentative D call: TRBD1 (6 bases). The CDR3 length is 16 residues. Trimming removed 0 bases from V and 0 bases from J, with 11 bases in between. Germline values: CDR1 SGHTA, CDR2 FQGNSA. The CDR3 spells CASSLAHTGYQETQYF. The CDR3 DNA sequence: TGTGCCAGCAGCTTAGCACACACAGGGTACCAAGAGACCCAGTACTTC.

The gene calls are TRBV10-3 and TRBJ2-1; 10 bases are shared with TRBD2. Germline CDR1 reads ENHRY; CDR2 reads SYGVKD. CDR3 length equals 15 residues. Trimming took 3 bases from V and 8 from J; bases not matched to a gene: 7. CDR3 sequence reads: CAISDPSSGGHEQFF. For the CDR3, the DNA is TGTGCCATCAGTGACCCGTCTAGCGGGGGTCATGAGCAGTTCTTC.

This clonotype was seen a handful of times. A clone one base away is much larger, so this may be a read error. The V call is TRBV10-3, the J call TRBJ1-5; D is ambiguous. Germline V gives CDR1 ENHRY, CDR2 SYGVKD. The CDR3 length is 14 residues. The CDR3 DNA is TGTGCCATCAGGGAGTCGAAGGCAGCCCAGCCCCAGCATTTT. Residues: CAIRESKAAQPQHF.